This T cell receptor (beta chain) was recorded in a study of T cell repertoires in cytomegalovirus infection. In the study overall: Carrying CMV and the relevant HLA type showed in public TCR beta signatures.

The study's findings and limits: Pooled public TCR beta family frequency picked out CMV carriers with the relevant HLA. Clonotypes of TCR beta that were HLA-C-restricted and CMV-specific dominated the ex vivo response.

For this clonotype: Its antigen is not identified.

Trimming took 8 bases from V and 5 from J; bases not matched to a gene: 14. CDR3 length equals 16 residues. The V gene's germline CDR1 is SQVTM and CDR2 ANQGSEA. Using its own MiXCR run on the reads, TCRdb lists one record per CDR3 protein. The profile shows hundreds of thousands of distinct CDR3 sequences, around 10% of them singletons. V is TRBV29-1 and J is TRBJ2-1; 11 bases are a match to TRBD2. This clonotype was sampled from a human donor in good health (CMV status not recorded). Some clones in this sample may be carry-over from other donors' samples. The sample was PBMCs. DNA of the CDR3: TGCAGCTCTGGGGGAATAGCGGGGGGGCCCGACAATGAGCAGTTCTTC. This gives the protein CSSGGIAGGPDNEQFF.